These T cell receptor beta chains were read from a single sample in a study of T cells in localized non-small cell lung cancer. Here immunoSEQ multiplex PCR was the method, and the copy in TCRdb shows in-frame clones only, minus some. The table has about 19,000 clones, around 83% seen once; the top ten hold about 4.7%. The input for sequencing was peripheral blood, taken before any cancer treatment. Source of these receptors: a man aged 40-75 years with stage I lung adenocarcinoma. The CDR3 runs from the conserved cysteine through the conserved F or W. Each record gives: J gene, V gene, D gene, clone size, CDR3 protein, CDR3 DNA. The D gene is left open where the match is weak. Clone size, where shown, is once, few, many, or a class for clones that have expanded.

j_call: TRBJ2-7; v_call: TRBV27; d_call: TRBD1; clone_size: NA; cdr3_aa: CASSLRDREDEQYF; cdr3_nt: TGTGCCAGCAGCCTCCGGGACAGGGAGGACGAGCAGTACTTC
j_call: TRBJ1-1; v_call: TRBV29-1; d_call: NA; clone_size: NA; cdr3_aa: CSAQGMNTEAFF; cdr3_nt: TGCAGCGCTCAGGGGATGAACACTGAAGCTTTCTTT
j_call: TRBJ2-7; v_call: TRBV2; d_call: TRBD1; clone_size: NA; cdr3_aa: CASSENDRGYEQYF; cdr3_nt: TGTGCCAGCAGTGAAAACGACAGGGGGTACGAGCAGTACTTC
j_call: TRBJ2-1; v_call: TRBV5-1; d_call: TRBD2; clone_size: NA; cdr3_aa: CASSIISGSYNEQFF; cdr3_nt: TGCGCCAGCAGCATAATTAGCGGGAGCTACAATGAGCAGTTCTTC
j_call: TRBJ1-1; v_call: TRBV28; d_call: NA; clone_size: once; cdr3_aa: CASRPIGEITEAFF; cdr3_nt: TGTGCCAGCAGGCCGATCGGAGAGATCACTGAAGCTTTCTTT
j_call: TRBJ1-1; v_call: TRBV10-3; d_call: NA; clone_size: NA; cdr3_aa: CATSAGGGPMNTEAFF; cdr3_nt: TGTGCCACCTCGGCTGGCGGGGGTCCCATGAACACTGAAGCTTTCTTT
j_call: TRBJ2-7; v_call: TRBV5-4; d_call: TRBD2; clone_size: once; cdr3_aa: CASSLAGGRDYEQYF; cdr3_nt: TGTGCCAGCAGCTTGGCGGGCGGGAGAGACTACGAGCAGTACTTC
j_call: TRBJ2-3; v_call: TRBV7-9; d_call: NA; clone_size: NA; cdr3_aa: CASSKGVLADTQYF; cdr3_nt: TGTGCCAGCAGCAAGGGTGTACTAGCAGATACGCAGTATTTT
j_call: TRBJ1-2; v_call: TRBV6-8; d_call: TRBD1; clone_size: NA; cdr3_aa: CASSEEPGGNYGYTF; cdr3_nt: TGTGCCAGCAGTGAAGAGCCAGGGGGGAACTATGGCTACACCTTC
j_call: TRBJ2-3; v_call: TRBV7-9; d_call: NA; clone_size: NA; cdr3_aa: CASSLAGGTDTQYF; cdr3_nt: TGTGCCAGCAGCTTAGCGGGCGGCACAGATACGCAGTATTTT
j_call: TRBJ2-3; v_call: TRBV7-3; d_call: NA; clone_size: NA; cdr3_aa: CASSLGGTDTQYF; cdr3_nt: TGTGCCAGCAGCTTAGGGGGCACAGATACGCAGTATTTT
j_call: TRBJ2-5; v_call: TRBV27; d_call: NA; clone_size: NA; cdr3_aa: CASRGEGRTDYRRETQYF; cdr3_nt: TGTGCCAGCAGGGGGGAAGGGCGGACAGACTATCGGAGGGAGACCCAGTACTTC
j_call: TRBJ2-5; v_call: TRBV5-1; d_call: TRBD1; clone_size: NA; cdr3_aa: CASGDRVQETQYF; cdr3_nt: TGCGCCAGCGGAGACAGGGTCCAAGAGACCCAGTACTTC
j_call: TRBJ2-1; v_call: TRBV7-2; d_call: NA; clone_size: once; cdr3_aa: CASSRRVPQTYNEQFF; cdr3_nt: TGTGCCAGCAGCCGGCGAGTCCCGCAAACTTACAATGAGCAGTTCTTC
j_call: TRBJ2-7; v_call: TRBV6-1; d_call: NA; clone_size: NA; cdr3_aa: CASSVSVSGYEQYF; cdr3_nt: TGTGCCAGCAGTGTTAGCGTCAGTGGGTACGAGCAGTACTTC
j_call: TRBJ1-2; v_call: TRBV10-2; d_call: NA; clone_size: NA; cdr3_aa: CASSDRNYGYTF; cdr3_nt: TGCGCCAGCAGTGACAGAAACTATGGCTACACCTTC
j_call: TRBJ2-1; v_call: TRBV11-1; d_call: TRBD2; clone_size: NA; cdr3_aa: CASSLGLAGGSSYNEQFF; cdr3_nt: TGTGCCAGCAGCCTCGGACTAGCGGGGGGCAGCTCCTACAATGAGCAGTTCTTC
j_call: TRBJ2-7; v_call: TRBV6-5; d_call: NA; clone_size: NA; cdr3_aa: CASSYSKEGYEQYF; cdr3_nt: TGTGCCAGCAGTTACTCGAAGGAAGGGTACGAGCAGTACTTC
j_call: TRBJ1-5; v_call: TRBV30; d_call: TRBD1; clone_size: NA; cdr3_aa: CAWSPGQDQPQHF; cdr3_nt: TGTGCCTGGAGTCCCGGACAGGATCAGCCCCAGCATTTT
j_call: TRBJ1-1; v_call: TRBV9; d_call: NA; clone_size: NA; cdr3_aa: CASSVATYTEAFF; cdr3_nt: TGTGCCAGCAGCGTAGCAACCTACACTGAAGCTTTCTTT
j_call: TRBJ2-7; v_call: TRBV27; d_call: TRBD1; clone_size: NA; cdr3_aa: CASSRRTGVYEQYF; cdr3_nt: TGTGCCAGCTCGCGTAGGACAGGGGTGTACGAGCAGTACTTC
j_call: TRBJ2-3; v_call: TRBV13; d_call: TRBD2; clone_size: NA; cdr3_aa: CASSLAPPLAGYTDTQYF; cdr3_nt: TGTGCCAGCAGCTTAGCCCCCCCTCTAGCGGGGTACACAGATACGCAGTATTTT
j_call: TRBJ2-3; v_call: TRBV5-6; d_call: NA; clone_size: NA; cdr3_aa: CASISQGIGADTQYF; cdr3_nt: TGTGCCAGCATCTCGCAGGGAATTGGCGCAGATACGCAGTATTTT
j_call: TRBJ2-7; v_call: TRBV2; d_call: NA; clone_size: NA; cdr3_aa: CASGGNRGHEQYF; cdr3_nt: TGTGCCAGCGGGGGGAACAGGGGCCACGAGCAGTACTTC
j_call: TRBJ2-7; v_call: TRBV4-1; d_call: NA; clone_size: NA; cdr3_aa: CASSQMTEFYEQYF; cdr3_nt: TGCGCCAGCAGCCAGATGACAGAGTTCTACGAGCAGTACTTC
j_call: TRBJ1-1; v_call: TRBV6-4; d_call: NA; clone_size: NA; cdr3_aa: CASSAPRQNTEAFF; cdr3_nt: TGTGCCAGCAGCGCCCCTAGACAGAACACTGAAGCTTTCTTT
j_call: TRBJ1-4; v_call: TRBV6-5; d_call: NA; clone_size: NA; cdr3_aa: CASSYSGTNEKLFF; cdr3_nt: TGTGCCAGCAGTTACTCAGGGACTAATGAAAAACTGTTTTTT
j_call: TRBJ2-7; v_call: TRBV5-5; d_call: NA; clone_size: once; cdr3_aa: CASGALAEQYF; cdr3_nt: TGTGCCAGCGGAGCCCTGGCAGAGCAGTACTTC
j_call: TRBJ1-1; v_call: TRBV5-6; d_call: TRBD1; clone_size: NA; cdr3_aa: CASSSRQGMNTEAFF; cdr3_nt: TGTGCCAGCAGCTCGAGACAGGGAATGAACACTGAAGCTTTCTTT
j_call: TRBJ2-7; v_call: TRBV29-1; d_call: NA; clone_size: few; cdr3_aa: CSVEARYEQYF; cdr3_nt: TGCAGCGTTGAGGCCAGGTACGAGCAGTACTTC
j_call: TRBJ2-1; v_call: TRBV29-1; d_call: NA; clone_size: NA; cdr3_aa: CSVEGGEQFF; cdr3_nt: TGCAGCGTTGAAGGGGGTGAGCAGTTCTTC
j_call: TRBJ1-1; v_call: TRBV5-1; d_call: TRBD1; clone_size: NA; cdr3_aa: CASSYRGEAFF; cdr3_nt: TGCGCCAGCTCGTACAGGGGTGAAGCTTTCTTT
j_call: TRBJ2-7; v_call: TRBV5-5; d_call: NA; clone_size: few; cdr3_aa: CASSLGAGPSTYEQYF; cdr3_nt: TGTGCCAGCAGCTTGGGGGCTGGCCCCTCCACCTACGAGCAGTACTTC
j_call: TRBJ2-1; v_call: TRBV7-3; d_call: TRBD2; clone_size: NA; cdr3_aa: CASSLTGREGHRQFF; cdr3_nt: TGTGCCAGCAGCTTAACTGGGCGGGAGGGCCATCGGCAGTTCTTC
j_call: TRBJ1-1; v_call: TRBV6-1; d_call: NA; clone_size: NA; cdr3_aa: CASRAPGSTEAFF; cdr3_nt: TGTGCCAGCAGGGCCCCAGGGAGCACTGAAGCTTTCTTT
j_call: TRBJ2-3; v_call: TRBV27; d_call: TRBD1; clone_size: NA; cdr3_aa: CASSPDRPTDTQYF; cdr3_nt: TGTGCCAGCAGTCCGGACAGGCCCACAGATACGCAGTATTTT
j_call: TRBJ2-3; v_call: TRBV19; d_call: TRBD2; clone_size: NA; cdr3_aa: CASSSIAGSTDTQYF; cdr3_nt: TGTGCCAGTAGTTCAATAGCGGGGAGCACAGATACGCAGTATTTT
j_call: TRBJ2-5; v_call: TRBV6-1; d_call: TRBD2; clone_size: NA; cdr3_aa: CASSELAGGPQETQYF; cdr3_nt: TGTGCCAGCAGTGAACTAGCGGGGGGGCCACAAGAGACCCAGTACTTC
j_call: TRBJ2-3; v_call: TRBV5-4; d_call: NA; clone_size: NA; cdr3_aa: CASSFAPEDTQYF; cdr3_nt: TGTGCCAGCAGCTTCGCCCCCGAAGATACGCAGTATTTT
j_call: TRBJ2-6; v_call: TRBV19; d_call: NA; clone_size: NA; cdr3_aa: CASSISGAAAGANVLTF; cdr3_nt: TGTGCCAGTAGTATATCCGGGGCGGCAGCAGGGGCCAACGTCCTGACTTTC
j_call: TRBJ2-3; v_call: TRBV28; d_call: TRBD1; clone_size: NA; cdr3_aa: CASSLRGGESTDTQYF; cdr3_nt: TGTGCCAGCAGTTTAAGAGGGGGCGAGAGCACAGATACGCAGTATTTT
j_call: TRBJ2-3; v_call: TRBV30; d_call: TRBD2; clone_size: NA; cdr3_aa: CAWSGGGPGSTDTQYF; cdr3_nt: TGTGCCTGGAGTGGGGGGGGACCGGGGAGCACAGATACGCAGTATTTT
j_call: TRBJ2-7; v_call: TRBV6-6; d_call: NA; clone_size: NA; cdr3_aa: CASSYSSYEQYF; cdr3_nt: TGTGCCAGCAGTTACTCGTCATACGAGCAGTACTTC
j_call: TRBJ2-5; v_call: TRBV18; d_call: NA; clone_size: NA; cdr3_aa: CASSPPARTKETQYF; cdr3_nt: TGTGCCAGCTCACCTCCCGCCAGGACCAAAGAGACCCAGTACTTC
j_call: TRBJ2-7; v_call: TRBV6-5; d_call: NA; clone_size: NA; cdr3_aa: CASTGITYEQYF; cdr3_nt: TGTGCCAGCACAGGCATTACCTACGAGCAGTACTTC